Listed below are T cell receptor beta chains from one sample, sequenced in a study of blood T cell repertoires in COVID-19. Sequenced by immunoSEQ multiplex PCR; TCRdb stores in-frame clones only, minus some. The profile covers tens of thousands of clones, with over 80% appearing a single time and roughly 2.5% taken by the ten largest. The sample comprised peripheral blood. The receptor set was obtained from a man at least 80 years old with active or convalescent COVID-19. The CDR3 runs from the conserved cysteine through the conserved F or W. The D gene is left open where the match is weak. Some rows have no size entry. The others give once, few or many, or a class for an expanded clone.

J gene | D gene | clone size | V gene | CDR3 DNA | CDR3 protein
TRBJ2-7 | TRBD1 | . | TRBV6-5 | TGTGCCAGCAGATTGACAGGGAGCTCCTACGAGCAGTACTTC | CASRLTGSSYEQYF
TRBJ1-1 | . | few | TRBV29-1 | TGCAGCGTTGAAGGGACAGCAAAAAACACTGAAGCTTTCTTT | CSVEGTAKNTEAFF
TRBJ1-1 | . | once | TRBV5-3 | TGTGCCAGAAGCACCGGGGAGATTGAAGCTTTCTTT | CARSTGEIEAFF
TRBJ2-2 | . | . | TRBV30 | TGTGCCTGGAGTCTTGACAGCAACACCGGGGAGCTGTTTTTT | CAWSLDSNTGELFF
TRBJ1-1 | . | few | TRBV5-5 | TGTGCCAGCAGCCAAAACCCGGGAGCCATGGCTTTCTTT | CASSQNPGAMAFF
TRBJ2-3 | TRBD2 | . | TRBV19 | TGTGCCAGTAGTTCCCGGACTAGCGGGAACACAGATACGCAGTATTTT | CASSSRTSGNTDTQYF
TRBJ2-3 | TRBD2 | . | TRBV7-2 | TGTGCCAGCAGCTCCCTCAGCGGGAGGGCAGATACGCAGTATTTT | CASSSLSGRADTQYF
TRBJ2-5 | . | . | TRBV10-3 | TGTGCCATCAGTGACCCGCGGACTGGTGTCGGTCTGGAGACCCAGTACTTC | CAISDPRTGVGLETQYF
TRBJ2-5 | . | once | TRBV5-1 | TGCGCCAGCAGCTTGGGCCCTAACCAAGAGACCCAGTACTTC | CASSLGPNQETQYF
TRBJ2-2 | TRBD1 | few | TRBV5-1 | TGCGCCAGCAGCCTGGACAGGGCGGCCACCGGGGAGCTGTTTTTT | CASSLDRAATGELFF
TRBJ1-3 | . | . | TRBV29-1 | TGCAGCGCAGACAGTATGGCTGGAAACACCATATATTTT | CSADSMAGNTIYF
TRBJ2-7 | TRBD2 | . | TRBV6-1 | TGTGCCAGCAGTGTCTTACTAGCGGGAGCCTCCGGCGAGCAGTACTTC | CASSVLLAGASGEQYF